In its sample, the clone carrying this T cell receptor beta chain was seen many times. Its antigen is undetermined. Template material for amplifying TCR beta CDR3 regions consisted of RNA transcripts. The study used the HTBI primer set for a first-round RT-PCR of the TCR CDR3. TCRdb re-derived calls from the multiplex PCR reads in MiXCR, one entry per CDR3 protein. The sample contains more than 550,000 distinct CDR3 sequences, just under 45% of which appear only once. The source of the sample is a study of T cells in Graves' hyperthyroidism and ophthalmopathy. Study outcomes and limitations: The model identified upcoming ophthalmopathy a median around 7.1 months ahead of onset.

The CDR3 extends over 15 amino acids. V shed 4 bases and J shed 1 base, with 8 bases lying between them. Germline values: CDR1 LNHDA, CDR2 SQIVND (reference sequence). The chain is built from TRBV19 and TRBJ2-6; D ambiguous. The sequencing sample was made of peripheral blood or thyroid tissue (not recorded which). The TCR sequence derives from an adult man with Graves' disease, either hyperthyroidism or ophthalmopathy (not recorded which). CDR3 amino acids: CASSRVVSGANVLTF. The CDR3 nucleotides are TGTGCCAGTAGTAGGGTGGTATCTGGGGCCAACGTCCTGACTTTC.